This T cell receptor beta chain was retrieved from a study of T cells in women clearing cervical HPV infection. Overall study results and limits: Combining TCR richness with V gene abundances gave approximately 0.8 AUC. CIN3+ cases had significantly higher TCR richness than controls; evenness did not differ.

The CDR3 runs 16 residues. Germline V gene data show CDR1 as LNHDA and CDR2 as SQIVND (reference sequence). Genomic DNA, averaging around 1,200 ng per sample, yielded TCR beta CDR3 via immunoSEQ. Using immunoSEQ multiplex PCR, the repertoire was profiled, and TCRdb retains in-frame clones only, with some absent. This sample's table has 25,000 to 35,000 clones. All participants had a single incident cervical HPV16 infection, and prevalent HPV16 infections were excluded. On this clone: Its antigen is not known. Read coverage stops 3 residues before the CDR3 terminus; the germline J gene supplies the remainder.

The source of this sequence is a woman aged 18 to 75 with a cervical HPV16 infection that either progressed to CIN3+ or cleared (not recorded which). The chain couples TRBV19 to TRBJ1-2; D gene ambiguous. Sequenced sample: blood buffy coat. Partial CDR3 DNA: TGTGCCAGTAGTATATCCCTACTAGTTGGCAAAAACATC. It specifies CASSISLLVGKNI. The full CDR3 protein is CASSISLLVGKNIYTF.